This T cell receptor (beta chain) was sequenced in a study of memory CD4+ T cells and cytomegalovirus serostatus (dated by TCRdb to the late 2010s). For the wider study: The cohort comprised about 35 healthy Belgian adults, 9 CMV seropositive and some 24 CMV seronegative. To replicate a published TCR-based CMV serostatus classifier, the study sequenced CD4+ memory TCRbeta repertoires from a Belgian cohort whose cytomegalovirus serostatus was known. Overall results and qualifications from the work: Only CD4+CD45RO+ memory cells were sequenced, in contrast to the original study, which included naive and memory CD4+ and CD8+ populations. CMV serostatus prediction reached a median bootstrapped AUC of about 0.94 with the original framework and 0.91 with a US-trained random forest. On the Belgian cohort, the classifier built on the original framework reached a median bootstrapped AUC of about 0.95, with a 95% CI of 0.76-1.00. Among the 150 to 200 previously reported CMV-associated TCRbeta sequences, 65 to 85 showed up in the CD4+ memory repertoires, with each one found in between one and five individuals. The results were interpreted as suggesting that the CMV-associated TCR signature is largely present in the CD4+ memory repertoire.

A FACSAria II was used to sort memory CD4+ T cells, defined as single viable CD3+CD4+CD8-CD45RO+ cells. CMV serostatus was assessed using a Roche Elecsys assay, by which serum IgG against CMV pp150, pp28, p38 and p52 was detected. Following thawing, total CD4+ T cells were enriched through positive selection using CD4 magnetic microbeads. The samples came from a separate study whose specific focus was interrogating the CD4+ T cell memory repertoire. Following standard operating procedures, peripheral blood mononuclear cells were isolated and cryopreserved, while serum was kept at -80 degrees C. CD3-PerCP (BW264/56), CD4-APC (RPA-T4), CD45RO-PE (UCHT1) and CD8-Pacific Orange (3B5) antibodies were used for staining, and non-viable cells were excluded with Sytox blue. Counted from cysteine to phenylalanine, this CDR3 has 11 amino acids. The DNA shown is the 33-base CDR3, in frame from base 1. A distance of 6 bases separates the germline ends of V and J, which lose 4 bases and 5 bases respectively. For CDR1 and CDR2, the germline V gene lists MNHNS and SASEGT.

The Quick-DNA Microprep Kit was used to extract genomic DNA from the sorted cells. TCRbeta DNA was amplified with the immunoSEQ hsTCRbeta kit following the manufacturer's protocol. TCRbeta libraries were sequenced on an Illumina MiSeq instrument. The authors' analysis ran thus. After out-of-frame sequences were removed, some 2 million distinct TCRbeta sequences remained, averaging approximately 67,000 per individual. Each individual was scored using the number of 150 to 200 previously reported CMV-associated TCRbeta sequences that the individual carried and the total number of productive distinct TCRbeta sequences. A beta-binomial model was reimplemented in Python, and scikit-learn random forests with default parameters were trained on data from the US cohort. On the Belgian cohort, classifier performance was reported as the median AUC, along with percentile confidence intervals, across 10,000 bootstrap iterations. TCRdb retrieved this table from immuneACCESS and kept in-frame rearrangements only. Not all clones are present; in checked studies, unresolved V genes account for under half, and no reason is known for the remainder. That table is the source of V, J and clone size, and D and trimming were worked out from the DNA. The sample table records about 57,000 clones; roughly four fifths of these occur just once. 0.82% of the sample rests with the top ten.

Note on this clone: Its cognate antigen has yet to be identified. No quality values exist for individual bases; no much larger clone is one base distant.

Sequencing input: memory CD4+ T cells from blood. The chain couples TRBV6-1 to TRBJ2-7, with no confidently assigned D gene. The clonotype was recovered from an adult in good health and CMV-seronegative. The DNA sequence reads TGTGCCAGCAGTGTGGGCAACGAGCAGTACTTC. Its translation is CASSVGNEQYF.